This is a list of T cell receptor beta chains from one sample in a study of ipilimumab plus nivolumab after autologous stem cell transplantation. Repertoires were generated with immunoSEQ multiplex PCR, while TCRdb's copy carries only in-frame clones and drops some. Of around 84,000 clones in the sample, about 83% were seen once. This specimen was PBMCs, taken in a trial of ipilimumab plus nivolumab as post-transplant consolidation. The receptors originated from a male donor with diffuse large B-cell lymphoma. The CDR3 runs from the conserved cysteine through the conserved F or W. The listing skips clone size in some rows; elsewhere it reads once, few, many or a size class.

V | size | CDR3
TRBV29-1 | . | CSVEGTGTAYNYGYTF
TRBV7-2 | . | CASSNRQGSGNTIYF
TRBV6-1 | . | CASSLTGLAEKLFF
TRBV7-6 | . | CASSSLRGSGNTIYF
TRBV6-5 | . | CASSYWDTRKTQYF
TRBV7-2 | once | CASSLMSADVYEQYF
TRBV5-6 | . | CASSLDRTSYGYTF
TRBV11-2 | . | CASSLVRGSGNTIYF
TRBV7-8 | few | CASTNNEKLFF
TRBV12-5 | . | CASGAGDYSYNEQFF
TRBV11-2 | . | CASSLVWGQGETQYF
TRBV19 | few | CASSTTGTGSDEAFF
TRBV21-1 | . | CASSKVGRGPGGYTF
TRBV5-1 | . | CASSLVEVGSGNTIYF
TRBV2 | . | CASSVGTGLKAQHF
TRBV4-1 | . | CASSQDPGTGQNYGYTF
TRBV5-1 | . | CASSLDAGGSYNEQFF
TRBV30 | . | CAWSVLAVSYEQYF
TRBV6-1 | . | CASSDGRIGNTIYF
TRBV18 | . | CASSPSAGAYEQYF
TRBV11-2 | few | CASSPGQGTNYGYTF
TRBV11-2 | . | CASSENRDEQYF
TRBV5-4 | . | CASSPPGQGDTQYF
TRBV4-3 | . | CASSQGGHTRNEKLFF
TRBV7-2 | . | CASSENTGVGYGYTF
TRBV7-9 | . | CASSSTTGTYEQYF
TRBV7-2 | . | CASSLNRPREQFF
TRBV7-2 | . | CASSFGGGYEQYF
TRBV5-1 | . | CASSSFSGANTEAFF
TRBV25-1 | . | CASSKAGGALTDTQYF
TRBV10-2 | . | CASSRGRDYGYTF
TRBV6-6 | . | CASRGQGAIAYGYTF
TRBV6-5 | . | CASSSGTREAFF